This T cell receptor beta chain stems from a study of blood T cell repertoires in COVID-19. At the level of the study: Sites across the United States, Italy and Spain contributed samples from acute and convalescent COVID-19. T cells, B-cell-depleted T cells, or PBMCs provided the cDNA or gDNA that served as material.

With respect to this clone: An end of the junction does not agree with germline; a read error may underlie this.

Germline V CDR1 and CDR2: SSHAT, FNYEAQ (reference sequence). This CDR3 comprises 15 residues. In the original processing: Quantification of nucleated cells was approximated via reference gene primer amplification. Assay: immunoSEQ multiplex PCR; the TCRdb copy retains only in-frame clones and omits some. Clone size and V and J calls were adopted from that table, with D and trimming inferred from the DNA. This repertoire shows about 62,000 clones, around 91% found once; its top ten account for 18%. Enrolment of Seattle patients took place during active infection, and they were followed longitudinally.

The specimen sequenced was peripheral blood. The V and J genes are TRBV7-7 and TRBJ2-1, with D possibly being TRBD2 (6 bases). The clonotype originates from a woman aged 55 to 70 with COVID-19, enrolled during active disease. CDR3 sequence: CASSLAPRGYNEQFF. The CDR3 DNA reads TGTGCTAGCAGCTTAGCCCCGCGGGGCTACAATGAGCAGTTCTTC.